One and the same sample provided the 9 T cell receptor beta chains below, sequenced in a study of cytomegalovirus exposure and HLA in healthy donors (dated by TCRdb to about 2017). The protocol used for the library was the immunoSEQ multiplex PCR assay. Not all clones reach the TCRdb copy of this immuneACCESS table, which keeps in-frame sequences only. Checked studies attribute under half of the gap to unresolved V genes and leave the rest unexplained. Here the sample has roughly 80,000 clones; 90% to 95% occur a single time. The ten largest make up roughly 0.65% of the sample. Sequencing was performed on PBMCs. These receptors were collected from a man between 18 and 29 years old in good health and CMV-seronegative.

V gene TRBV7-3 combines with J gene TRBJ1-1, with unresolved D. V was cut by 5 bases and J by 2 bases, with 9 bases left in between. Germline loops: CDR1 SGHTA, CDR2 FQGTGA. The CDR3 sequence is 13 residues long. CDR3 sequence (DNA): TGTGCCAGCAGCCAACACACCAACACTGAAGCTTTCTTT. The encoded protein is CASSQHTNTEAFF.

This rearrangement joins TRBV5-1 to TRBJ1-5; D uncertain. Germline values: CDR1 SGHRS, CDR2 YFSETQ. The ends were cut back, 3 bases at V and 9 bases at J, with 13 bases in the middle. The CDR3 is 13 residues long. CDR3 protein: CASSSEPEGPQHF. In DNA form, the CDR3 reads TGCGCCAGCAGCTCCGAACCCGAGGGGCCCCAGCATTTT.

V is TRBV11-2 and J is TRBJ1-1, with 8 bases that match TRBD1. V lost 6 bases to trimming and J lost 5 bases; unmatched junction nucleotides: 8. CDR1 SGHAT and CDR2 FQNNGV come from the germline V gene. The CDR3 covers 14 residues. In nucleotides, the CDR3 is TGTGCCAGCAGTTCACCCAGGGGGCGGACTGAAGCTTTCTTT. Protein sequence: CASSSPRGRTEAFF.

This chain connects TRBV30 to TRBJ1-5, with 7 bases identical to TRBD1. V shed 1 base, J shed 5 bases, and the junction held 5 bases outside the gene matches. The CDR3 consists of 14 residues. CDR1 is GTSNPN, CDR2 SVGIG, per germline (reference sequence). The CDR3 here is CAWSGGTAYQPQHF. CDR3 nucleotides: TGTGCCTGGAGTGGTGGGACAGCCTATCAGCCCCAGCATTTT.

The CDR3 nucleotides read TGTGCCAGCAGTTATATCCCTCCGGGACTAGCGGGAGGTCCTTCCCCAAGGGATGAGCAGTTCTTC. It yields the protein CASSYIPPGLAGGPSPRDEQFF. The V gene is TRBV27, the J gene TRBJ2-1; TRBD2 matches at 15 bases. Germline trimming cut 4 bases from V and 8 bases from J; bases unmatched to any gene: 24. CDR3 length equals 22 residues. Germline CDR1 and CDR2: MNHEY and SMNVEV (reference sequence).

The chain employs TRBV4-2 and TRBJ2-7, with 11 bases that match TRBD1. V trimming: 2 bases; J trimming: 3 bases; junction bases outside the gene matches: 3. CDR1 is LGHNA and CDR2 is YNFKEQ in the germline V gene. This CDR3 is 15 amino acids long. CDR3 amino acids: CASSQWGTGGYEQYF. CDR3 DNA: TGTGCCAGCAGCCAATGGGGGACAGGGGGCTACGAGCAGTACTTC.

The rearrangement links TRBV4-1 to TRBJ2-6; D is unclear. In germline, CDR1 is MGHRA, CDR2 YSYEKL. V dropped 1 base and J dropped 0 bases, with 4 bases sitting between them. CDR3 size: 15 residues. CDR3 nucleotide sequence: TGCGCCAGCAGCCAAGTCTCCTCTGGGGCCAACGTCCTGACTTTC. Amino acid sequence: CASSQVSSGANVLTF.

This rearrangement joins TRBV6-1 to TRBJ2-7; TRBD1 matches at 9 bases. The V and J ends lost 6 bases and 2 bases, in that order; junction bases with no gene match: 5. Germline loops: CDR1 MNHNS, CDR2 SASEGT. The CDR3 consists of 14 residues. The CDR3: CASSRDRVTYEQYF. CDR3 bases: TGTGCCAGCAGCCGGGACAGGGTTACCTACGAGCAGTACTTC.

The chain employs TRBV5-4 and TRBJ2-5; D ambiguous. Deletions cut 1 base from V and 4 bases from J, with 8 bases between. Germline V gene sequence: CDR1 SGHNT, CDR2 YYREEE (reference sequence). The length of the CDR3 is 13 residues. CDR3 loop: CASSLRGAETQYF. Written as DNA, the CDR3 is TGTGCCAGCAGCTTGAGAGGAGCAGAGACCCAGTACTTC. Variable domain in full (rest from reference TRBV5-4 and TRBJ2-5): ETGVTQSPTHLIKTRGQQVTLRCSSQSGHNTVSWYQQALGQGPQFIFQYYREEENGRGNFPPRFSGLQFPNYSSELNVNALELDDSALYLCASSLRGAETQYFGPGTRLLVL.